The entry below describes one T cell receptor (beta chain). Its target antigen remains unknown. The junction departs from the called germline gene at one end, perhaps through a read error. Each collaborating institution followed its own protocols to collect whole blood in K2EDTA tubes. For TCRbeta analysis, collaborators shipped samples in one of three forms: frozen whole blood, isolated PBMCs, or DNA extracted from either of those sample types. This sample was taken from a study of blood T cell repertoires in COVID-19 (dated by TCRdb to 2018 to 2020). Concerning the study at large: Collaborator samples came from the United States, Italy and Spain and covered acute and convalescent phases of COVID-19. The material from the prospective study consisted of cDNA or gDNA derived from T cells, B-cell-depleted T cells, or PBMCs. Subjects who had been exposed to COVID-19, were actively infected with it, or had recovered from it provided the deeply sampled blood TCRbeta repertoires that made up the dataset. The repertoires were released in a freely available public database intended as a resource for research on the immune response to SARS-CoV-2. The samples were drawn from the first 160 participants of the ongoing ImmuneRACE study and from 950 to 1,500 subjects provided by 6 global collaborators. Sample metadata almost always included a de-identified subject ID, COVID-19 status, age in years and sex. Where HLA class I and class II types were available, the types were taken from metadata supplied by the sample provider, not from assay-based typing. Study-wide findings and limitations: The amount of clinical and demographic metadata varied by source and participant and was provided uncurated.

The immunoSEQ Assay, a bias-controlled multiplex PCR, was used to amplify TCRbeta CDR3 regions from genomic DNA. The published analysis was carried out like this. The number of nucleated cells in each sample was estimated by amplification of reference gene primers within the assay. To quantify the absolute abundance of each unique TCRbeta CDR3 rearrangement, sequence reads were collapsed and filtered. Productive Simpson clonality was computed per sample as the square root of Simpson's diversity index over productive rearrangements. TCRdb retrieved this table from immuneACCESS and kept in-frame rearrangements only. Not all clones are present; in checked studies, unresolved V genes account for under half, and no reason is known for the remainder. The V and J calls and the clone size are those of that table, but D and trimming were determined from the DNA. For this sample the table gives 75,000 to 95,000 clones, of which 90% were detected only once. Jointly, the top ten make up 1.5% to 2% of the sample.

Material: peripheral blood. The TCR comes from a man aged 55 to 70 with acute or convalescent COVID-19.

The encoded CDR3 is CASSESGLAETVHF. Read as DNA, the sequence is TGTGCCAGCAGTGAAAGTGGGCTAGCGGAGACCGTTCATTTC. The rearrangement joined TRBV25-1 to TRBJ2-7, with 7 bases in between that match TRBD2. The germline V gene sets CDR1 to MGHDK and CDR2 to SYGVNS. Counted from cysteine to phenylalanine, this CDR3 has 14 amino acids. This entry keeps only the CDR3 DNA: 42 bases, framed from base 1.